This record concerns one T cell receptor beta chain sequence. J was trimmed by 2 bases and V by 4 bases; bases with no gene match: 7. Germline loops: CDR1 SGHRS, CDR2 YFSETQ. The CDR3 totals 15 residues. This record comes from a study of blood T cell repertoires in COVID-19. The wider study: Samples came from the United States, Italy and Spain, spanning acute and convalescent COVID-19.

Clones were sequenced by immunoSEQ multiplex PCR, and TCRdb holds only the in-frame ones, with some missing. The sample lists 25,000 to 35,000 clones, around 90% seen once, with less than 15% in the top ten. This TCR was sampled from a human donor in a cohort sampled during active COVID-19. The donor label of this sample is uncertain. The chain recombines TRBV5-1 with TRBJ2-3, with 7 nucleotides matching TRBD2. The sample was peripheral blood. DNA of the CDR3: TGCGCCAGCAGCCCAACTAGCGACTTCACAGATACGCAGTATTTT. Its translation is CASSPTSDFTDTQYF.